This TCR beta chain emerged from a study of blood T cell repertoires in COVID-19. Across the whole study: Specimens from acute and convalescent COVID-19 originated in the United States, Italy and Spain. T cells, B-cell-depleted T cells, or PBMCs provided the cDNA or gDNA that served as material.

In the original workflow: The assay estimated nucleated cells by amplifying reference gene primers. Profiling relied on immunoSEQ multiplex PCR, and the TCRdb table lists in-frame clones only, not all of them. V and J calls and clone size are those listed in that table; D and trimming were worked out from the DNA. Here the sample spans roughly 230,000 clones, roughly 89% being singletons. Sequencing used peripheral blood. This TCR derives from a woman aged 40 to 50 who had recovered from COVID-19.

DNA for the CDR3: TGTGCCAGCAGCGCCGCCGGACTAGCGGACTACGAGCAGTACTTC. Residues: CASSAAGLADYEQYF. V and J are TRBV11-2 and TRBJ2-7, with TRBD2 matching over 10 bases. The germline CDR1 and CDR2 sequences are SGHAT and FQNNGV. V shed 5 bases, J shed 3 bases, and the junction held 7 bases outside the gene matches. The CDR3 sequence is 15 residues long.